The TCR beta chain described here comes from a study of blood T cells in healthy people across ages. Then a second PCR, running about 6 to 12 cycles, was carried out with a sample-barcoded 5' primer and a J-beta primer mix. One entry per CDR3 protein results from TCRdb running MiXCR on the 5' RACE reads. This table has 1.5 million to 1.8 million distinct CDR3 sequences, roughly 43% appearing once. Broader study findings: Expanded clonotype shifts may have been confounded, as the donors had an unknown CMV status.

A note on this clonotype: As yet, its antigen is unknown.

The germline CDR1 and CDR2 sequences are SQVTM and ANQGSEA. V was shortened by 0 bases and J by 0 bases, with 17 bases between the two germline ends. CDR3 length equals 17 residues. The source material was blood. The chain uses TRBV29-1 and TRBJ1-1, with D perhaps matching TRBD1 (6 bases). The source of this sequence is a woman aged 18-29 years in good health. As DNA, the CDR3 is TGCAGCGTTGAAGATGGGAGGGGGTGCCGAATGAACACTGAAGCTTTCTTT. The encoded protein is CSVEDGRGCRMNTEAFF.